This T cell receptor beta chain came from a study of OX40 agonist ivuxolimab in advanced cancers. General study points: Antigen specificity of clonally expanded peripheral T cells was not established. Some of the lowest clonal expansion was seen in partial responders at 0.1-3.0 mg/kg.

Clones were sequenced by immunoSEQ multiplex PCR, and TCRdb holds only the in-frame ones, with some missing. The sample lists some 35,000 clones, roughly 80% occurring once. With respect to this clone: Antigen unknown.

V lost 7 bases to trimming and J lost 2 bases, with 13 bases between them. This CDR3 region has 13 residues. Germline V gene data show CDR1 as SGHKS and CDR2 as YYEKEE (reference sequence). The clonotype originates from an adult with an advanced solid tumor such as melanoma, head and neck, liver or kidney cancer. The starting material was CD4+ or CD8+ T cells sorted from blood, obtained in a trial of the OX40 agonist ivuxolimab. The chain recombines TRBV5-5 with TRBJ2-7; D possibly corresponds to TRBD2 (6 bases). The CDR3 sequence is CASGPGLTYEQYF. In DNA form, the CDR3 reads TGTGCCAGCGGGCCCGGACTAACCTACGAGCAGTACTTC.